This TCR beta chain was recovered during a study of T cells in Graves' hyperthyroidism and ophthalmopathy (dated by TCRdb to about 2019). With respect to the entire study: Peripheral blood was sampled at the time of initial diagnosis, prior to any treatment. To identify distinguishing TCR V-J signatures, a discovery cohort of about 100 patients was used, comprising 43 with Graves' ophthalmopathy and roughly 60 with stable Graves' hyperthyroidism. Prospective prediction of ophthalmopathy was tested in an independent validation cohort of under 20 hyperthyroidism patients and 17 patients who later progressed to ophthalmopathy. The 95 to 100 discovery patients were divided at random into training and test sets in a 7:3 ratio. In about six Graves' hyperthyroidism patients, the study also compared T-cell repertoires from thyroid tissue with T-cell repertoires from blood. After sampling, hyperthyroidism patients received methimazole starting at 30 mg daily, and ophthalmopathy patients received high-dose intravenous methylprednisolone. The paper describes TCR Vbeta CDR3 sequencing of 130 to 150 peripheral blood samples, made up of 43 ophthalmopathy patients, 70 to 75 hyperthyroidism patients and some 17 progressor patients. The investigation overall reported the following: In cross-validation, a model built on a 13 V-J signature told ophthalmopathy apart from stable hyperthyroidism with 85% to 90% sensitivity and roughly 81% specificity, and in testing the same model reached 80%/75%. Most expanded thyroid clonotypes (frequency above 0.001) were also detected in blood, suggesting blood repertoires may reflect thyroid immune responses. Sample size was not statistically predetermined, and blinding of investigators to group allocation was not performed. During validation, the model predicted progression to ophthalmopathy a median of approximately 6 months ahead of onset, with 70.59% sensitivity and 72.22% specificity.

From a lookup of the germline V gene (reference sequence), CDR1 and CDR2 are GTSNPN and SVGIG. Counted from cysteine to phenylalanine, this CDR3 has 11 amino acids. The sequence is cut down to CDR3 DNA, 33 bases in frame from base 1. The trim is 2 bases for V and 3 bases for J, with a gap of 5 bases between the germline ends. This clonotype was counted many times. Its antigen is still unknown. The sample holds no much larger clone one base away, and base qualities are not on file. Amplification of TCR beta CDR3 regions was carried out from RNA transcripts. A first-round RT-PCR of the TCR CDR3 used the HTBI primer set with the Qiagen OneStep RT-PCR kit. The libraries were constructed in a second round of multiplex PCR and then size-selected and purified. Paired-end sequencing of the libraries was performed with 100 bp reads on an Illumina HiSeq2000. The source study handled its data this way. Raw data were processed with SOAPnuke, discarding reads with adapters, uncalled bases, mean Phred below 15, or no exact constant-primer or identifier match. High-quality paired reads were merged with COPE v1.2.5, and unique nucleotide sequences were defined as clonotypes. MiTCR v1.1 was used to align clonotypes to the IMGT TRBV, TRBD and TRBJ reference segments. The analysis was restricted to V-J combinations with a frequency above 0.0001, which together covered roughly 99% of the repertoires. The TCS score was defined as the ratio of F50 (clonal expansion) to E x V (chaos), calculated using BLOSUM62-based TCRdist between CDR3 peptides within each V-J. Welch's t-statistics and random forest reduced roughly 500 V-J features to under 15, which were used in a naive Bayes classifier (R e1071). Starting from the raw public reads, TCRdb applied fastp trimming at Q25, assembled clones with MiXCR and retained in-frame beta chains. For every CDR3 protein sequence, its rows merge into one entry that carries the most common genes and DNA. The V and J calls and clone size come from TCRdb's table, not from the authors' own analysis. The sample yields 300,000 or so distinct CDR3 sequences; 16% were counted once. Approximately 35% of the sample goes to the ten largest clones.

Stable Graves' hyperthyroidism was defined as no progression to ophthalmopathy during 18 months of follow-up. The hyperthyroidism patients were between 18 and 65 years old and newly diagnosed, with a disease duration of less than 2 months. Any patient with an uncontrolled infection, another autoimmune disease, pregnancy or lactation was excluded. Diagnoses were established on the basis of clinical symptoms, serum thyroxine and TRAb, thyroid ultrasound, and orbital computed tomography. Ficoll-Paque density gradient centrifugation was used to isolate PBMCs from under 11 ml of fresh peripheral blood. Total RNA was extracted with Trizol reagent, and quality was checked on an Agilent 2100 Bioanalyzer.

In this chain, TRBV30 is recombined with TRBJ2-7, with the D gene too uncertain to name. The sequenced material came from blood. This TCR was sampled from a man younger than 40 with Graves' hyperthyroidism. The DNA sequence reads TGTGCCTGGAGTTTGAGCTACGAGCAGTACTTC. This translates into CAWSLSYEQYF.